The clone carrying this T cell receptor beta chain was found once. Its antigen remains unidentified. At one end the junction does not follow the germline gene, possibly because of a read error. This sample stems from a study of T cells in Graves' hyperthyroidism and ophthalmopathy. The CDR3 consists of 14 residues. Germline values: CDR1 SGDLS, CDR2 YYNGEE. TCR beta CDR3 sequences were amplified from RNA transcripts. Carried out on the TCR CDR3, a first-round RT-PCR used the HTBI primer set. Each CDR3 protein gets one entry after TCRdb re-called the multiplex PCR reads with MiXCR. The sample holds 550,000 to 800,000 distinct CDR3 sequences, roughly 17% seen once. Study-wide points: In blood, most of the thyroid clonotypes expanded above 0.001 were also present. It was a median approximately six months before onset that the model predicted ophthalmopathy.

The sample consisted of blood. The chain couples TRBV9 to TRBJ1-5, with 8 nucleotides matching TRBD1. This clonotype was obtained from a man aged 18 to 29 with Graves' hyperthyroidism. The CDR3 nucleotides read TGTGCCAGCAGCGGGACAGGGAGCAATCGGCCCCAGCATTTT. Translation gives CASSGTGSNRPQHF.